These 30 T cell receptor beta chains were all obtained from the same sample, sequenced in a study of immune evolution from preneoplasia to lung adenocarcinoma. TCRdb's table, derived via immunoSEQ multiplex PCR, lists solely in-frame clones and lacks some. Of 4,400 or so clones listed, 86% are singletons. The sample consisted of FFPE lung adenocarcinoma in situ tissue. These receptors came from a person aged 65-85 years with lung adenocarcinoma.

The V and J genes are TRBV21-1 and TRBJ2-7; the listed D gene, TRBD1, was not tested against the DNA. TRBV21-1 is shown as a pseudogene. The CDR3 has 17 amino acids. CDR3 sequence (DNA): TGTGCCAGCAGCACGACAGGTGGGACCGGGCTACACTACGAGCAGTACTTC. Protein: CASSTTGGTGLHYEQYF.

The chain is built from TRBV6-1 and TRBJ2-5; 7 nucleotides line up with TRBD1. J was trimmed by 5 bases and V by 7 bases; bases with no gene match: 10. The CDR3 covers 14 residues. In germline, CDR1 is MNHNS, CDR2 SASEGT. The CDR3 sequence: CASTIIGGVETQYF. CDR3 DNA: TGTGCCAGCACTATAATAGGGGGCGTTGAGACCCAGTACTTC.

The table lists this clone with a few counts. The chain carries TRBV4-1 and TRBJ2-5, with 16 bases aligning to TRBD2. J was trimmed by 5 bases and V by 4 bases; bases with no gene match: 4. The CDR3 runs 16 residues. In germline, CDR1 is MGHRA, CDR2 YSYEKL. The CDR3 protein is CASSRGLAGGPETQYF. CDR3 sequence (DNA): TGCGCCAGCAGCCGGGGACTAGCGGGAGGGCCGGAGACCCAGTACTTC.

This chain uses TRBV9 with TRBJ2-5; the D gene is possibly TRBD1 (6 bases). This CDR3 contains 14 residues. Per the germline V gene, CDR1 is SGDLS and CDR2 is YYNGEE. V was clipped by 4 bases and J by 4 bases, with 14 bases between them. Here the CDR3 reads CASSNSGQRETQYF. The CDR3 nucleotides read TGTGCCAGCAGCAACTCCGGACAGAGAGAGACCCAGTACTTC.

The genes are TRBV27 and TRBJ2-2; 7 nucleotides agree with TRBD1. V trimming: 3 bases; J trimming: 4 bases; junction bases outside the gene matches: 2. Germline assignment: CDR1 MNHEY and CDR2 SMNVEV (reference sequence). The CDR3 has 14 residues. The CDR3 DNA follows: TGTGCCAGCAGTTTTAACAGGGGCACCGGGGAGCTGTTTTTT. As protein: CASSFNRGTGELFF.

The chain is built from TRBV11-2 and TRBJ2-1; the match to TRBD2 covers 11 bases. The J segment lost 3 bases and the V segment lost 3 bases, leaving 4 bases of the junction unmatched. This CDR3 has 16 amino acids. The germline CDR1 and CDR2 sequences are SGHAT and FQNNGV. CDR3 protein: CASSFSGRAYYNEQFF. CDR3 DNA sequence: TGTGCCAGCAGCTTTAGCGGGAGGGCATACTACAATGAGCAGTTCTTC.

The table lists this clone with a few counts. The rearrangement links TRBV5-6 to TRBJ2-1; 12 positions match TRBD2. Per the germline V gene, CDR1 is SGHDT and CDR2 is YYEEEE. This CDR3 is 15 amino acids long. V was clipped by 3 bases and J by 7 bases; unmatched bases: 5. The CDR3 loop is CASSSTSGSQNEQFF. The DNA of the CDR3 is TGTGCCAGCAGCTCGACTAGCGGGAGCCAGAATGAGCAGTTCTTC. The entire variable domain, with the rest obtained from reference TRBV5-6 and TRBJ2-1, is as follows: DAGVTQSPTHLIKTRGQQVTLRCSPKSGHDTVSWYQQALGQGPQFIFQYYEEEERQRGNFPDRFSGHQFPNYSSELNVNALLLGDSALYLCASSSTSGSQNEQFFGPGTRLTVL.

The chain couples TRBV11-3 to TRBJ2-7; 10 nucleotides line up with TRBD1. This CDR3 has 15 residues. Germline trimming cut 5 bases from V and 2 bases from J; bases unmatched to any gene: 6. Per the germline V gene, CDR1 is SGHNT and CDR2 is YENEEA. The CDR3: CASSRSGTGAYEQYF. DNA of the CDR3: TGTGCCAGCAGCCGGAGCGGGACAGGGGCCTACGAGCAGTACTTC.

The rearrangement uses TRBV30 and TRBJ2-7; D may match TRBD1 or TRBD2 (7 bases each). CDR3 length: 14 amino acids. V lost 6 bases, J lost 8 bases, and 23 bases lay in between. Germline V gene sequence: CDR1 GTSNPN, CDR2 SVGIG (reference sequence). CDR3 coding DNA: TGTGCCTGTTGGGGGGGACAGTACTTTGGAAAGCAGTACTTC. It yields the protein CACWGGQYFGKQYF. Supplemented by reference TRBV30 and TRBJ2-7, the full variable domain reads SQTIHQWPATLVQPVGSPLSLECTVEGTSNPNLYWYRQAAGRGLQLLFYSVGIGQISSEVPQNLSASRPQDRQFILSSKKLLLSDSGFYLCACWGGQYFGKQYFGPGTRLTVT.

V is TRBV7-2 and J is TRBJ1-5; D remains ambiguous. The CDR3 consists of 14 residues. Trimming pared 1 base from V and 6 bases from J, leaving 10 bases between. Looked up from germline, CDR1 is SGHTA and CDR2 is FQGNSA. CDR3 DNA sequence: TGTGCCAGCAGCTTAGGAGTCATCGGTCAGCCCCAGCATTTT. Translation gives CASSLGVIGQPQHF.

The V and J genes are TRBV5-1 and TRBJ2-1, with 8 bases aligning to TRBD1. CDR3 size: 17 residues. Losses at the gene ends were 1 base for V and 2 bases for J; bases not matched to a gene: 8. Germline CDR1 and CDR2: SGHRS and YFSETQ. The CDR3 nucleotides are TGCGCCAGCAGCTTGATGCTGACAGGGGCGACCTACAATGAGCAGTTCTTC. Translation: CASSLMLTGATYNEQFF.

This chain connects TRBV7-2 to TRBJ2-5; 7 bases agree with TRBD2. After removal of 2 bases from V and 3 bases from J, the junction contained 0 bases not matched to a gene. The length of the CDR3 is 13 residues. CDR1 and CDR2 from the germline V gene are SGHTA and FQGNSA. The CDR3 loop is CASSLLAEETQYF. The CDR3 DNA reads TGTGCCAGCAGCTTACTAGCGGAAGAGACCCAGTACTTC.

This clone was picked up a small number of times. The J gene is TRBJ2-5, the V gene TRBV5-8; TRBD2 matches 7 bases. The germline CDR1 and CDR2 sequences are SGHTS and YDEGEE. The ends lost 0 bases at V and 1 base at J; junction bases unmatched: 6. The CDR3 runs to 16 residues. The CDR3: CASSLAGRGTQETQYF. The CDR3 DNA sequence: TGTGCCAGCAGCTTGGCCGGGCGGGGGACCCAAGAGACCCAGTACTTC. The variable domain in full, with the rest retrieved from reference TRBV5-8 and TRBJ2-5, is EAGVTQSPTHLIKTRGQQATLRCSPISGHTSVYWYQQALGLGLQFLLWYDEGEERNRGNFPPRFSGRQFPNYSSELNVNALELEDSALYLCASSLAGRGTQETQYFGPGTRLLVL.

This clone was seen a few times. CDR3 sequence: CASSQYGHQPQHF. DNA for the CDR3: TGTGCCAGCAGCCAATACGGGCATCAGCCCCAGCATTTT. This chain joins TRBV7-2 and TRBJ1-5; D uncertain. CDR3 length: 13 residues. Germline loops: CDR1 SGHTA, CDR2 FQGNSA. Trimming removed 5 bases at V and 5 bases at J, with 10 bases between.

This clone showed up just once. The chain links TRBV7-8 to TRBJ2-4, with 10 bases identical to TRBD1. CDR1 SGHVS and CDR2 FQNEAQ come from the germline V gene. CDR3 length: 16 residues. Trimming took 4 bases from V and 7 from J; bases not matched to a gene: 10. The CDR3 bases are TGTGCCAGCAGCTCTGTTGAGACAGGGGGCCCTAACATTCAGTACTTC. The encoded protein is CASSSVETGGPNIQYF.

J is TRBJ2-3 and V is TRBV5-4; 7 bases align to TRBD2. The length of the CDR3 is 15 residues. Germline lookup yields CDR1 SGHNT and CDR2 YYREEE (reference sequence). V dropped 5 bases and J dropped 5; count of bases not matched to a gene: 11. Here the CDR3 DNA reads TGTGCCAGCAGTGGAAGGGACTACCAAGGAGATACGCAGTATTTT. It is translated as CASSGRDYQGDTQYF.

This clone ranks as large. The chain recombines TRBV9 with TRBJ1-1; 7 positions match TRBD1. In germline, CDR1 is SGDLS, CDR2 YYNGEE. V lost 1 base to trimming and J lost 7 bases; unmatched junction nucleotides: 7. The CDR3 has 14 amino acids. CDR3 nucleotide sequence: TGTGCCAGCAGCGTACAGGGGGGGCTCAATGAAGCTTTCTTT. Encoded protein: CASSVQGGLNEAFF.

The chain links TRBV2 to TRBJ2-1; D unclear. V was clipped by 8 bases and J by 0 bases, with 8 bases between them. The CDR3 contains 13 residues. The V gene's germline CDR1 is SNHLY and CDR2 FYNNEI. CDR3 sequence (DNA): TGTGCCAGCTGTCCTACCTCCTACAATGAGCAGTTCTTC. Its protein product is CASCPTSYNEQFF.

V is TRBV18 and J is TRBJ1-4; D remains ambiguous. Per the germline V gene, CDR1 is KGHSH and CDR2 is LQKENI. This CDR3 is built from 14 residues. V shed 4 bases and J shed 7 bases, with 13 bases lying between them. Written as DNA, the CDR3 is TGTGCCAGCTCACTTAACAAGGGTGGTGAAAAACTGTTTTTT. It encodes CASSLNKGGEKLFF.

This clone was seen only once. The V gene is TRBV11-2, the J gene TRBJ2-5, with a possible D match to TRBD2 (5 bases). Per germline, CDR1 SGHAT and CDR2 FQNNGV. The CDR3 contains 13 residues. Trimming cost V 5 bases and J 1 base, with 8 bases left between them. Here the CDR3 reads CASSRGFQETQYF. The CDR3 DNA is TGTGCCAGCAGCCGAGGGTTCCAAGAGACCCAGTACTTC.

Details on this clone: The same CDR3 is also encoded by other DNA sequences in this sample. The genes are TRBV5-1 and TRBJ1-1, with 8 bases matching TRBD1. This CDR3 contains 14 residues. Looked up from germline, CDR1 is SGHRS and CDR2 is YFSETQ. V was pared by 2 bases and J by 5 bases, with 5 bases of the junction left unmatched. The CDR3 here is CASSFLDRETEAFF. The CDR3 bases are TGCGCCAGCAGCTTCTTGGACAGGGAAACTGAAGCTTTCTTT. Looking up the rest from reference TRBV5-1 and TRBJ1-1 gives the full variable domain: KAGVTQTPRYLIKTRGQQVTLSCSPISGHRSVSWYQQTPGQGLQFLFEYFSETQRNKGNFPGRFSGRQFSNSRSEMNVSTLELGDSALYLCASSFLDRETEAFFGQGTRLTVV.

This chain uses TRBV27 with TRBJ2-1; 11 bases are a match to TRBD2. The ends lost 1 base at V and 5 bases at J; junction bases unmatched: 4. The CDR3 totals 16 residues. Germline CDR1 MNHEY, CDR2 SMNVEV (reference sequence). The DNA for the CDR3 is TGTGCCAGCAGTTTATACTCGGGACTAGCGGACAATGAGCAGTTCTTC. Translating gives CASSLYSGLADNEQFF.

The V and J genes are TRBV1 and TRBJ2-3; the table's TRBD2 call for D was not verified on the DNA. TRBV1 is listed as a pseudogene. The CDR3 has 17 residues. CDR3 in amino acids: CTSSQGPSSGTTDTQYF. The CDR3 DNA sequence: TGCACCAGCAGCCAGGGGCCATCTAGCGGGACCACAGATACGCAGTATTTT.

CDR3 nucleotide sequence: TGTGCCAGCAGCTTCACAGAGCGGGTCTATGCCCAAGAGACCCAGTACTTC. Translated, it gives CASSFTERVYAQETQYF. The V call is TRBV9, the J call TRBJ2-5; a weak D match, TRBD2 (6 bases). CDR1 is SGDLS, CDR2 YYNGEE, per germline. V shed 4 bases and J shed 1 base, with 20 bases lying between them. This CDR3 has 17 residues. The variable domain in full, completed from reference TRBV9 and TRBJ2-5, reads DSGVTQTPKHLITATGQRVTLRCSPRSGDLSVYWYQQSLDQGLQFLIQYYNGEERAKGNILERFSAQQFPDLHSELNLSSLELGDSALYFCASSFTERVYAQETQYFGPGTRLLVL.

The CDR3, as DNA: TGTGCCAGCAGCTTAGGTGGAGGACAAGAGACCCAGTACTTC. Translating it yields CASSLGGGQETQYF. This chain joins TRBV7-9 and TRBJ2-5; D is perhaps TRBD2 (5 bases). CDR1 and CDR2 (germline): SEHNR, FQNEAQ (reference sequence). This CDR3 has 14 amino acids. Between the trimmed V and J ends, which lost 1 base and 2 bases, there was a span of 8 bases.

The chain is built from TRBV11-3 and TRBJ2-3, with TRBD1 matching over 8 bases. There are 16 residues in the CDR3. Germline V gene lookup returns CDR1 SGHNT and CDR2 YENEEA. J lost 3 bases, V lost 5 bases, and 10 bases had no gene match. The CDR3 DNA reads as TGTGCCAGCAGCCCGGGACAGGCCACAGGGACAGATACGCAGTATTTT. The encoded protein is CASSPGQATGTDTQYF.

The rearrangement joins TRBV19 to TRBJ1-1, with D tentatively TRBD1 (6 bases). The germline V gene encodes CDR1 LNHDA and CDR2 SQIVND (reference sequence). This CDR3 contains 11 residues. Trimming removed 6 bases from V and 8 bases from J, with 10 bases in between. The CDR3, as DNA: TGTGCCAGTAGCGGCGGGACAGAAGCTTTCTTT. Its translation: CASSGGTEAFF.

This CDR3 is CASSLVSYEQYF. DNA for the CDR3: TGTGCCAGCAGCTTAGTGTCCTACGAGCAGTACTTC. The chain links TRBV7-9 to TRBJ2-7; no clear D gene. CDR1 SEHNR and CDR2 FQNEAQ come from the germline V gene (reference sequence). Trimming shortened V by 1 base and J by 1 base, and 2 bases separated the two germline ends. The CDR3 is 12 amino acids.

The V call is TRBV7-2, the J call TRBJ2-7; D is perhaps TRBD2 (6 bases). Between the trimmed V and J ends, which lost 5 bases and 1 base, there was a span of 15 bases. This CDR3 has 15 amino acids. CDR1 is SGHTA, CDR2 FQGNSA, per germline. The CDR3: CASSVFAGTSYEQYF. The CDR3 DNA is TGTGCCAGCAGCGTCTTTGCGGGGACGTCCTACGAGCAGTACTTC.

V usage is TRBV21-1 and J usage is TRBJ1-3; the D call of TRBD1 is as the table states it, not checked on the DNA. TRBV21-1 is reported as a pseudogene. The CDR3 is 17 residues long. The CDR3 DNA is TGTGCCAGCAGCAAGTTGTGGGGCAGCTACTCTGGAAACACCATATATTTT. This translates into CASSKLWGSYSGNTIYF.